The rows below give T cell receptor beta chains drawn from one sample of a study of T cells in Graves' hyperthyroidism and ophthalmopathy. TCRdb re-analysed the multiplex PCR reads in MiXCR, keeping a single row per CDR3 protein. The sample records hundreds of thousands of distinct CDR3 sequences, about 20% being singletons. Material for sequencing was blood. Source of these receptors: a woman aged 70-85 years with Graves' ophthalmopathy. Each CDR3 is given with its conserved first and last residue. Each record gives: V gene, D gene, J gene, clone size, CDR3 protein, CDR3 DNA. A D gene is named only where the DNA matches it firmly. Rows give clone size only sometimes, using once, few, many, or a class for an expanded clone.

>TRBV5-5|-|TRBJ1-2|few
CASSSPPRGSIGYTF
TGTGCCAGCAGCTCCCCACCTCGGGGCTCCATTGGCTACACCTTC
>TRBV12-3/TRBV12-4|-|TRBJ2-5|-
CASSSASTIGETQYF
TGTGCCAGCAGTTCGGCCTCGACCATCGGGGAGACCCAGTACTTC
>TRBV12-3/TRBV12-4|TRBD2|TRBJ2-1|many
CASTKGTSGYNEQFF
TGTGCCAGCACCAAGGGGACTAGCGGTTACAATGAGCAGTTCTTC
>TRBV15|-|TRBJ1-3|-
CATSRAGTSGNTIYF
TGTGCCACCAGCAGAGCTGGGACAAGTGGAAACACCATATATTTT
>TRBV20-1|-|TRBJ1-5|many
CSARLGTDSNQPQHF
TGCAGTGCTAGACTTGGGACCGATAGCAATCAGCCCCAGCATTTT
>TRBV6-1|-|TRBJ1-4|-
CASSWGEDEKLFF
TGTGCCAGCAGTTGGGGGGAAGATGAAAAACTGTTTTTT
>TRBV28|-|TRBJ2-7|many
CASSSGGYEQYF
TGTGCCAGCAGCAGTGGGGGCTACGAGCAGTACTTC
>TRBV12-3/TRBV12-4|TRBD2|TRBJ2-7|many
CASSLAHKGGPGEQYF
TGTGCCAGCAGTTTAGCGCATAAGGGAGGGCCGGGGGAGCAGTACTTC
>TRBV7-2|-|TRBJ1-5|-
CASSLKDDQPQHF
TGTGCCAGCAGCTTAAAGGACGATCAGCCCCAGCATTTT
>TRBV12-3/TRBV12-4|TRBD1|TRBJ1-5|few
CASSRTGGHQPQHF
TGTGCCAGCAGTCGGACAGGGGGACATCAGCCCCAGCATTTT
>TRBV27|-|TRBJ2-1|-
CASSPHPGPNNEQFF
TGTGCCAGCAGTCCGCACCCGGGGCCCAACAATGAGCAGTTCTTC
>TRBV13|-|TRBJ1-1|-
CASSFYQGDSEAFF
TGTGCCAGCAGCTTTTACCAGGGAGACTCTGAAGCTTTCTTT
>TRBV2|TRBD1|TRBJ1-2|-
CASSEQGASGYTF
TGTGCCAGCAGTGAACAGGGGGCGTCTGGCTACACCTTC
>TRBV2|TRBD2|TRBJ2-2|few
CASKPAISGGNTGELFF
TGTGCCAGCAAGCCCGCCATTAGCGGGGGGAACACCGGGGAGCTGTTTTTT
>TRBV19|-|TRBJ2-1|-
CASSRGLGNEQFF
TGTGCCAGTAGTAGGGGGCTCGGCAATGAGCAGTTCTTC
>TRBV30|TRBD1|TRBJ2-7|-
CAWSVDRGYEQYF
TGTGCCTGGAGTGTAGACAGGGGCTACGAGCAGTACTTC
>TRBV19|-|TRBJ2-6|few
CASSPMNSGANVLTF
TGTGCCAGTAGCCCCATGAACTCTGGGGCCAACGTCCTGACTTTC
>TRBV5-1|TRBD1|TRBJ1-1|-
CASSNRDSYNTEAFF
TGCGCCAGCAGCAACCGGGACAGCTACAACACTGAAGCTTTCTTT
>TRBV6-1|-|TRBJ2-7|few
CASSSGIYEQYF
TGTGCCAGCAGTTCCGGGATCTACGAGCAGTACTTC
>TRBV6-1|-|TRBJ2-7|many
CASSEGTYEQYF
TGTGCCAGCAGTGAGGGGACCTACGAGCAGTACTTC
>TRBV10-3|-|TRBJ2-2|few
CAITNRAGPTGELFF
TGTGCCATCACCAATAGGGCAGGCCCCACCGGGGAGCTGTTTTTT
>TRBV12-3/TRBV12-4|TRBD1|TRBJ1-1|many
CASSPPDRHEAFF
TGTGCCAGCAGTCCTCCGGACAGGCATGAAGCTTTCTTT